This T cell receptor beta chain was recovered during a study of T cells in tuberculosis. There are 17 residues in the CDR3. V gave up 3 bases and J gave up 5 bases; unmatched junction bases: 12. The V gene's germline CDR1 is LNHNV and CDR2 YYDKDF (reference sequence). Each clinical donor contributed on average around 92,000 T cells from unsorted cryopreserved PBMC. The protocol was immunoSEQ multiplex PCR, while the TCRdb copy is restricted to in-frame clones and leaves out a portion. The sample records under 45,000 clones, 93% being singletons. The chain recombines TRBV15 with TRBJ2-1; 8 bases agree with TRBD2. The source material was PBMCs. The source is a donor between 10 and 35 years old with latent tuberculosis or without tuberculosis infection. For the CDR3, the DNA is TGTGCCACCAGCAGGAGCAGGTTGCGGGGGGCGAACAATGAGCAGTTCTTC. This sequence encodes CATSRSRLRGANNEQFF.